The rows below give T cell receptor beta chains drawn from one sample of a study of control samples from healthy donors and cancer patients. TCRdb's copy holds only in-frame clones and misses some; the assay was immunoSEQ multiplex PCR. The table lists some 71,000 clones, about nine tenths of them singletons. Specimen: PBMCs. The source of these receptors is a woman aged 45-59 years with colorectal cancer. The CDR3 runs from the conserved cysteine through the conserved F or W. The D gene is left open where the match is weak. Where a row states a size, it is once, few, many or the class of an expanded clone; other rows omit it.

CDR3 length: 14
V gene: TRBV27
clone size: few
J gene: TRBJ2-7
D gene: TRBD1
CDR3 DNA: TGTGCCAGCGGGGACAGACCAAGCTCCTACGAGCAGTACTTC
CDR3 protein: CASGDRPSSYEQYF

CDR3 length: 12
V gene: TRBV29-1
clone size: .
J gene: TRBJ2-2
D gene: .
CDR3 DNA: TGCAGCGTTGAAGGTGGAACCGGGGAGCTGTTTTTT
CDR3 protein: CSVEGGTGELFF

CDR3 length: 13
V gene: TRBV2
clone size: .
J gene: TRBJ1-2
D gene: TRBD1
CDR3 DNA: TGTGCCAGCAAAGGACAGGCCAACTATGGCTACACCTTC
CDR3 protein: CASKGQANYGYTF

CDR3 length: 13
V gene: TRBV3-1/TRBV3-2
clone size: .
J gene: TRBJ2-1
D gene: .
CDR3 DNA: TGTGCCAGCAGCCAAGTCCAAACTGGGGAGCAGTTCTTC
CDR3 protein: CASSQVQTGEQFF

CDR3 length: 16
V gene: TRBV30
clone size: .
J gene: TRBJ1-6
D gene: .
CDR3 DNA: TGTGCCTGGAGTGTGACGGCAACAGGGATTAATTCACCCCTCCACTTT
CDR3 protein: CAWSVTATGINSPLHF

CDR3 length: 15
V gene: TRBV2
clone size: .
J gene: TRBJ1-6
D gene: .
CDR3 DNA: TGTGCCAGCAGATCTGACAGCTCCTATAATTCACCCCTCCACTTT
CDR3 protein: CASRSDSSYNSPLHF

CDR3 length: 15
V gene: TRBV5-6
clone size: once
J gene: TRBJ2-7
D gene: TRBD1
CDR3 DNA: TGTGCCAGCAGCCTGTCGACAGGGTCTGCCTACGAGCAGTACTTC
CDR3 protein: CASSLSTGSAYEQYF

CDR3 length: 13
V gene: TRBV6-5
clone size: .
J gene: TRBJ2-1
D gene: .
CDR3 DNA: TGTGCCAGCAGTTACTTACAGGGAAATGAGCAGTTCTTC
CDR3 protein: CASSYLQGNEQFF

CDR3 length: 11
V gene: TRBV25-1
clone size: .
J gene: TRBJ1-2
D gene: .
CDR3 DNA: TGTGCCAGCAAACAGAACTATGGCTACACCTTC
CDR3 protein: CASKQNYGYTF

CDR3 length: 11
V gene: TRBV18
clone size: .
J gene: TRBJ1-1
D gene: .
CDR3 DNA: TGTGCCAGCTCCGGAGACACTGAAGCTTTCTTT
CDR3 protein: CASSGDTEAFF

CDR3 length: 15
V gene: TRBV19
clone size: .
J gene: TRBJ2-1
D gene: .
CDR3 DNA: TGTGCCAGTAGTTGGGGGGAAGCCTCCTACAATGAGCAGTTCTTC
CDR3 protein: CASSWGEASYNEQFF

CDR3 length: 17
V gene: TRBV14
clone size: .
J gene: TRBJ2-2
D gene: .
CDR3 DNA: TGTGCCAGCAGCCAATACTTGGGAGGACGTTTTACCGGGGAGCTGTTTTTT
CDR3 protein: CASSQYLGGRFTGELFF

CDR3 length: 14
V gene: TRBV7-9
clone size: .
J gene: TRBJ1-3
D gene: .
CDR3 DNA: TGTGCCAGCAGCTTAGAAGGAACTGGAAACACCATATATTTT
CDR3 protein: CASSLEGTGNTIYF

CDR3 length: 17
V gene: TRBV15
clone size: .
J gene: TRBJ2-3
D gene: .
CDR3 DNA: TGTGCCACCAGCAGAGATCGAGGGGATGTAGACACAGATACGCAGTATTTT
CDR3 protein: CATSRDRGDVDTDTQYF

CDR3 length: 12
V gene: TRBV6-5
clone size: .
J gene: TRBJ1-4
D gene: TRBD1
CDR3 DNA: TGTGCCAGCAGCCTAGACAGGGGAAAACTGTTTTTT
CDR3 protein: CASSLDRGKLFF

CDR3 length: 13
V gene: TRBV6-2/TRBV6-3
clone size: .
J gene: TRBJ2-3
D gene: .
CDR3 DNA: TGTGCCAGCAGTTACTCGTTCCAGGTGGCGCAGTATTTT
CDR3 protein: CASSYSFQVAQYF

CDR3 length: 14
V gene: TRBV7-3
clone size: .
J gene: TRBJ1-2
D gene: .
CDR3 DNA: TGTGCCAGCAGCCCCCGACGGGAGTCGTATGGCTACACCTTC
CDR3 protein: CASSPRRESYGYTF

CDR3 length: 15
V gene: TRBV5-1
clone size: .
J gene: TRBJ2-2
D gene: .
CDR3 DNA: TGCGCCAGCAGCTTCACCCCAGAGAACACCGGGGAGCTGTTTTTT
CDR3 protein: CASSFTPENTGELFF

CDR3 length: 14
V gene: TRBV19
clone size: .
J gene: TRBJ2-5
D gene: .
CDR3 DNA: TGTGCCAGTAGCCCTAAGGGCGTTCAAGAGACCCAGTACTTC
CDR3 protein: CASSPKGVQETQYF

CDR3 length: 13
V gene: TRBV14
clone size: .
J gene: TRBJ2-7
D gene: .
CDR3 DNA: TGTGCCAGCAGCCAAGCTCTCTACCGCGAGCAGTACTTC
CDR3 protein: CASSQALYREQYF

CDR3 length: 17
V gene: TRBV5-8
clone size: .
J gene: TRBJ2-7
D gene: TRBD1
CDR3 DNA: TGTGCCAGCATCAATTACCGGTCCGGGACAGCTTACTACGAGCAGTACTTC
CDR3 protein: CASINYRSGTAYYEQYF

CDR3 length: 13
V gene: TRBV5-6
clone size: .
J gene: TRBJ2-3
D gene: .
CDR3 DNA: TGTGCCAGCAGCTCGGCAGGGGAAGATACGCAGTATTTT
CDR3 protein: CASSSAGEDTQYF

CDR3 length: 15
V gene: TRBV11-2
clone size: .
J gene: TRBJ1-4
D gene: TRBD1
CDR3 DNA: TGTGCCAGCAGCCCCTCCGGGACAGAGGGTGAAAAACTGTTTTTT
CDR3 protein: CASSPSGTEGEKLFF

CDR3 length: 13
V gene: TRBV12-3/TRBV12-4
clone size: once
J gene: TRBJ2-7
D gene: TRBD1
CDR3 DNA: TGTGCCAGCAGTTTCGATAGGGGGCGAGAGCAGTACTTC
CDR3 protein: CASSFDRGREQYF